A single sample is the source of the 5 T cell receptor beta chains below, sequenced in a study of cytomegalovirus exposure and HLA in healthy donors. The PCR had 60 Vbeta and 13 Jbeta primers. Assay: immunoSEQ multiplex PCR; the TCRdb copy retains only in-frame clones and omits some. The profile covers roughly 190,000 clones, with around 87% appearing a single time and 0.9% to 1.2% taken by the ten largest. The sample comprised PBMCs. The receptor source for this set is a boy younger than 10 in good health and CMV-seronegative.

V usage is TRBV13 and J usage is TRBJ2-5; the match to TRBD1 covers 7 bases. The tail of the sequence fits TRBJ2-7 better, so the J call may be wrong. Germline loops: CDR1 PRHDT, CDR2 FYEKMQ (reference sequence). This CDR3 has 15 amino acids. The CDR3 loop is CASSSTTGMAYEQYF. The CDR3 DNA reads as TGTGCCAGCAGCTCAACGACAGGGATGGCCTACGAGCAGTACTTC.

This clone was detected once. The chain employs TRBV21-1 and TRBJ1-2. TRBV21-1 counts as a pseudogene. The CDR3 runs to 15 residues. CDR3: CASINDRDSLFGYTF. The CDR3 DNA is TGTGCCAGTATAAATGACCGGGATTCTTTGTTCGGCTACACCTTC.

V is TRBV27 and J is TRBJ2-3, with D possibly being TRBD2 (5 bases). Trimming removed 8 bases from V and 5 bases from J, with 17 bases in between. CDR3 length equals 14 residues. Germline V gene data show CDR1 as MNHEY and CDR2 as SMNVEV (reference sequence). The CDR3 DNA reads as TGTGCCAGCCTCGGAGAGGGTTATGGAGATACGCAGTATTTT. It encodes CASLGEGYGDTQYF.

V usage is TRBV5-1 and J usage is TRBJ1-1; weak D call: TRBD1 (6 bases). Between the trimmed V and J ends, which lost 6 bases and 3 bases, there was a span of 24 bases. The CDR3 contains 17 residues. CDR1 and CDR2 from the germline V gene are SGHRS and YFSETQ. DNA for the CDR3: TGCGCCAGCAAGCCGGCGATCATAACAGGGCGGGACACTGAAGCTTTCTTT. This codes for CASKPAIITGRDTEAFF.

The J gene is TRBJ1-6, the V gene TRBV4-2, with D possibly being TRBD1 (5 bases). Germline values: CDR1 LGHNA, CDR2 YNFKEQ. Trimming took off 0 bases at V and 6 bases at J, with 18 bases between the two ends. The CDR3 sequence is 18 residues long. CDR3 amino acids: CASSQEGIHRGFNSPLHF. The CDR3 nucleotides are TGTGCCAGCAGCCAAGAAGGGATACATCGGGGGTTTAATTCACCCCTCCACTTT.